These 32 T cell receptor beta chains share one sample of origin, sequenced in a study of CD8 T cells in ankylosing spondylitis. TCRdb analysed the 5' RACE reads with MiXCR anew, one entry per CDR3 protein. The table lists 250,000 to 400,000 distinct CDR3 sequences, 9.5% to 13% of them singletons. The sequenced sample was blood, either unsorted or a sorted T cell fraction (not recorded which). These receptors were collected from a female donor with ankylosing spondylitis or in good health (not recorded which).

V usage is TRBV5-1 and J usage is TRBJ1-4; perhaps TRBD1 as D (6 bases). Germline V gene sequence: CDR1 SGHRS, CDR2 YFSETQ. The CDR3 loop spans 15 amino acids. With 2 bases removed from V and 2 bases from J, the gap between germline ends came to 10 bases. CDR3 nucleotides: TGCGCCAGCAGCTTATGGGGGGCGACTAATGAAAAACTGTTTTTT. Amino acids: CASSLWGATNEKLFF.

This chain connects TRBV7-9 to TRBJ2-2; unclear D gene. Germline V lookup: CDR1 SEHNR, CDR2 FQNEAQ (reference sequence). The CDR3 sequence is 15 residues long. V lost 8 bases to trimming and J lost 6 bases, with 19 bases between them. The CDR3 here is CASFRTDEGPGELFF. DNA of the CDR3: TGTGCCAGCTTTCGAACAGACGAAGGTCCCGGGGAGCTGTTTTTT. Full variable domain (rest looked up from reference TRBV7-9 and TRBJ2-2): DTGVSQNPRHKITKRGQNVTFRCDPISEHNRLYWYRQTLGQGPEFLTYFQNEAQLEKSRLLSDRFSAERPKGSFSTLEIQRTEQGDSAMYLCASFRTDEGPGELFFGEGSRLTVL.

This clonotype has ten or more counts. The rearrangement joins TRBV20-1 to TRBJ2-1; 7 bases fit TRBD1. Germline V CDR1 and CDR2: DFQATT, SNEGSKA (reference sequence). V lost 6 bases, J lost 0 bases, and 11 bases stayed unmatched. CDR3 length equals 16 residues. CDR3 sequence: CSAPQGVPSSYNEQFF. The CDR3 DNA sequence: TGCAGTGCCCCCCAGGGGGTACCTAGCTCCTACAATGAGCAGTTCTTC.

V usage is TRBV18 and J usage is TRBJ1-1; D gene unclear. This CDR3 is built from 15 residues. Trimming left V 2 bases short and J 3 bases short, with 13 bases between. Germline V lookup: CDR1 KGHSH, CDR2 LQKENI. CDR3 residues: CASSPYKVMDTEAFF. In DNA form, the CDR3 reads TGTGCCAGCTCACCATATAAGGTCATGGACACTGAAGCTTTCTTT.

The sample holds many counts of this clonotype. This chain uses TRBV18 with TRBJ2-3; 9 bases line up with TRBD1. The CDR3 loop spans 18 amino acids. CDR1 is KGHSH and CDR2 is LQKENI in the germline V gene. After removal of 0 bases from V and 4 bases from J, the junction contained 11 bases not matched to a gene. CDR3 sequence: CASSPPGQGPMVPDTQYF. DNA of the CDR3: TGTGCCAGCTCACCACCGGGACAGGGCCCTATGGTTCCAGATACGCAGTATTTT.

This chain uses TRBV4-2 with TRBJ2-1; 7 positions match TRBD2. Trimming cost V 4 bases and J 10 bases; bases outside gene matches: 7. The CDR3 length is 13 residues. Germline CDR1 is LGHNA and CDR2 is YNFKEQ. The CDR3 DNA follows: TGTGCCAGCAGCCCAGGACTAGTGGGCGAGCAGTTCTTC. Amino acids: CASSPGLVGEQFF.

The chain couples TRBV5-1 to TRBJ2-1; 9 bases line up with TRBD2. J gave up 7 bases and V 0 bases, and 5 bases lay outside the gene matches. Germline values: CDR1 SGHRS, CDR2 YFSETQ. CDR3 size: 15 residues. The CDR3 loop is CASSLDSGGPNEQFF. The CDR3, as DNA: TGCGCCAGCAGCTTGGATAGCGGGGGCCCTAATGAGCAGTTCTTC.

This clonotype has just a few counts. The gene calls are TRBV5-1 and TRBJ1-3; maybe TRBD1 (6 bases). The CDR3 has 13 amino acids. Germline V lookup: CDR1 SGHRS, CDR2 YFSETQ. The V and J ends lost 6 bases and 4 bases respectively, with 11 bases between them. Here the CDR3 DNA reads TGCGCCAGCAAAGACGACAGGGGAAACACCATATATTTT. Its protein product is CASKDDRGNTIYF. Filled out from reference TRBV5-1 and TRBJ1-3, the complete variable domain reads KAGVTQTPRYLIKTRGQQVTLSCSPISGHRSVSWYQQTPGQGLQFLFEYFSETQRNKGNFPGRFSGRQFSNSRSEMNVSTLELGDSALYLCASKDDRGNTIYFGEGSWLTVV.

This clonotype was observed a few times. The rearrangement joins TRBV9 to TRBJ1-1; D unresolved. Trimming stripped 2 bases from V and 0 bases from J, with 5 bases between. Per the germline V gene, CDR1 is SGDLS and CDR2 is YYNGEE. This CDR3 has 13 amino acids. CDR3 amino acids: CASSVAVNTEAFF. As DNA, the CDR3 is TGTGCCAGCAGCGTGGCTGTGAACACTGAAGCTTTCTTT.

The table lists this clonotype with many counts. CDR3 sequence reads: CASRGIAGTEAFF. CDR3 in DNA: TGTGCCAGCAGAGGGATCGCCGGAACTGAAGCTTTCTTT. This rearrangement joins TRBV12-3 or TRBV12-4 to TRBJ1-1; D call uncertain. The CDR3 length is 13 residues. Deletions cut 6 bases from V and 5 bases from J, with 13 bases between.

This chain links TRBV7-2 with TRBJ1-5; unclear D gene. The CDR3 extends over 15 amino acids. The germline CDR1 and CDR2 sequences are SGHTA and FQGNSA. V lost 1 base, J lost 5 bases, and 12 bases lay in between. As DNA, the CDR3 is TGTGCCAGCAGCTTAGGACGGTGGGATCATCAGCCCCAGCATTTT. Its translation: CASSLGRWDHQPQHF.

This clonotype has a handful of counts. This chain connects TRBV5-1 to TRBJ2-3; D is possibly TRBD1 (6 bases). V lost 1 base to trimming and J lost 6 bases, with 15 bases between them. From germline, CDR1 is SGHRS and CDR2 YFSETQ. CDR3 length: 15 residues. The CDR3 DNA reads TGCGCCAGCAGCTTGCGGGGCAGGGACACCGATACGCAGTATTTT. It translates to CASSLRGRDTDTQYF.

This clonotype was observed a handful of times. V gene TRBV5-1 combines with J gene TRBJ2-7; D is possibly TRBD2 (7 bases). Germline V gives CDR1 SGHRS, CDR2 YFSETQ. The CDR3 totals 14 residues. The V and J ends lost 7 bases and 6 bases respectively, with 20 bases between them. This chain's CDR3 is CASSPSQGGGEQYF. CDR3 sequence (DNA): TGCGCCAGCTCGCCTTCTCAGGGAGGGGGCGAGCAGTACTTC.

The rearrangement joins TRBV7-2 to TRBJ2-2; 12 bases line up with TRBD2. The CDR3 has 16 residues. Germline CDR1 reads SGHTA; CDR2 reads FQGNSA. V trimming: 7 bases; J trimming: 0 bases; junction bases outside the gene matches: 3. The CDR3 nucleotides are TGTGCCAGCAAAGGACTAGCGGGACCGAACACCGGGGAGCTGTTTTTT. This translates into CASKGLAGPNTGELFF. Full variable domain (remainder filled in from reference TRBV7-2 and TRBJ2-2): GAGVSQSPSNKVTEKGKDVELRCDPISGHTALYWYRQSLGQGLEFLIYFQGNSAPDKSGLPSDRFSAERTGGSVSTLTIQRTQQEDSAVYLCASKGLAGPNTGELFFGEGSRLTVL.

This clonotype was picked up many times. V usage is TRBV20-1 and J usage is TRBJ2-1, with no clear D. Germline V gene sequence: CDR1 DFQATT, CDR2 SNEGSKA (reference sequence). V was cut by 7 bases and J by 4 bases, with 14 bases left in between. There are 13 residues in the CDR3. The CDR3 DNA follows: TGCAGTGAATCGAGACTGGGTTACAATGAGCAGTTCTTC. It is translated as CSESRLGYNEQFF.

This clonotype showed up many times. V gene TRBV5-1 combines with J gene TRBJ2-2; no clear D gene. CDR3 length: 13 amino acids. Per the germline V gene, CDR1 is SGHRS and CDR2 is YFSETQ. Trimming stripped 1 base from V and 8 bases from J, with 9 bases between. Here the CDR3 reads CASSLNLGGELFF. CDR3 DNA sequence: TGCGCCAGCAGCTTGAACCTCGGTGGGGAGCTGTTTTTT.

The V and J genes are TRBV18 and TRBJ2-7; 11 nucleotides align to TRBD1. CDR1 and CDR2 (germline): KGHSH, LQKENI. The CDR3 sequence is 15 residues long. Trimming removed 5 bases from V and 6 bases from J; junction bases left unmatched: 9. The CDR3 region is CASSITGQGESEQYF. CDR3 DNA: TGTGCCAGCTCAATCACGGGACAGGGGGAGAGCGAGCAGTACTTC.

This clonotype was recorded many times. This chain connects TRBV7-2 to TRBJ2-5; TRBD1 agrees at 7 bases. This CDR3 contains 15 residues. The germline gives CDR1 SGHTA, CDR2 FQGNSA. V lost 1 base, J lost 2 bases, and 4 bases stayed unmatched. The DNA for the CDR3 is TGTGCCAGCAGCTTAGTGCCCAGGGGGCAAGAGACCCAGTACTTC. Amino acids: CASSLVPRGQETQYF.

This clonotype has a count of ten or more. This chain uses TRBV11-1 with TRBJ2-7, with a weak D call TRBD2 (5 bases). Per the germline V gene, CDR1 is SGHAT and CDR2 is FQDESV (reference sequence). The V end lost 2 bases, the J end lost 7 bases, and 15 bases lay between the germline ends. This CDR3 is 14 amino acids long. The CDR3 region has the DNA TGTGCCAGCAGCTTAAGTGCGGGTGGTTGGGAGCAGTACTTC. This gives the protein CASSLSAGGWEQYF.

This clonotype came up a few times. The J gene is TRBJ1-3, the V gene TRBV28; D unclear. Germline V lookup: CDR1 MDHEN, CDR2 SYDVKM. The CDR3 covers 15 residues. The germline V and J ends were trimmed by 3 bases and 5 bases, with 14 bases remaining between them. The DNA of the CDR3 is TGTGCCAGCAGTTTCCGCGGCGCTAAAAGAAACACCATATATTTT. It is translated as CASSFRGAKRNTIYF.

This clonotype came up a few times. Relative to the germline gene, one junction end is altered; a read error may explain this. The rearrangement uses TRBV27 and TRBJ1-2; 10 nucleotides line up with TRBD1. Germline CDR1 reads MNHEY; CDR2 reads SMNVEV (reference sequence). The CDR3 loop spans 14 amino acids. The CDR3 nucleotides are TGTGCCAGCAGGGGACAGGGGATCCCCTATGGCGACACCTTC. It translates to CASRGQGIPYGDTF.

This clonotype occurred once. The chain's CDR3 is CAICLRDRSPYSNQPQHF. For the CDR3, the DNA is TGTGCCATCTGTCTCCGGGACAGGTCACCCTATAGCAATCAGCCCCAGCATTTT. This chain connects TRBV2 to TRBJ1-5; TRBD1 aligns across 8 bases. CDR1 and CDR2 (germline): SNHLY, FYNNEI. The V segment lost 10 bases and the J segment 0 bases; nucleotides outside the gene matches: 17. CDR3 length equals 18 residues.

In this sample, this clonotype turned up many times. This chain connects TRBV20-1 to TRBJ1-4; tentative D call: TRBD1 (5 bases). Germline V CDR1 and CDR2: DFQATT, SNEGSKA (reference sequence). There are 13 residues in the CDR3. V was cut by 2 bases and J by 7 bases, with 11 bases left in between. The CDR3: CSARPQGGEKLFF. CDR3 sequence (DNA): TGCAGTGCTAGACCCCAGGGAGGTGAAAAACTGTTTTTT.

At least ten counts were recorded for this clonotype. This rearrangement joins TRBV10-1 to TRBJ2-1; TRBD1 might be the D (6 bases). This CDR3 is 15 amino acids long. Trimming shortened V by 4 bases and J by 2 bases, and 12 bases separated the two germline ends. Germline V CDR1 and CDR2: WNHNN, SYGVQD (reference sequence). CDR3 bases: TGCGCCAGCAGTGGGAGCTGGGGGCCCTACAATGAGCAGTTCTTC. This gives the protein CASSGSWGPYNEQFF.

The chain joins TRBV29-1 to TRBJ2-5, with 8 nucleotides matching TRBD1. V trimming: 6 bases; J trimming: 5 bases; junction bases outside the gene matches: 8. Germline CDR1 is SQVTM and CDR2 is ANQGSEA. This CDR3 has 13 residues. Here the CDR3 DNA reads TGCAGCGTCGCAGGGGGCGTTCTGGAGACCCAGTACTTC. It yields the protein CSVAGGVLETQYF.

In this sample, this clonotype turned up many times. The genes are TRBV5-1 and TRBJ1-1; TRBD1 matches at 9 bases. Trimming cost V 3 bases and J 5 bases; bases outside gene matches: 5. The CDR3 length is 14 residues. Germline V CDR1 and CDR2: SGHRS, YFSETQ. CDR3: CASSYQDRGTEAFF. CDR3 DNA: TGCGCCAGCAGCTACCAGGACAGGGGTACTGAAGCTTTCTTT.

This clonotype was detected many times. The chain's CDR3 is CASTRRSTDTQYF. As DNA, the CDR3 is TGTGCCAGCACCCGGAGGAGCACAGATACGCAGTATTTT. This rearrangement joins TRBV12-3 or TRBV12-4 to TRBJ2-3; D is possibly TRBD2 (5 bases). The CDR3 is 13 amino acids. Trimming shortened V by 7 bases and J by 0 bases, and 8 bases separated the two germline ends.

Worth noting for this clonotype: A read error may explain this, as a much larger clone is one base away. The chain carries TRBV2 and TRBJ1-4, with D unresolved. Looked up from germline, CDR1 is SNHLY and CDR2 is FYNNEI. This CDR3 spans 10 amino acids. DNA of the CDR3: TGTCCCAGCTACGACGAAAAACTGTTTTTT. It encodes CPSYDEKLFF.

This clonotype has ten or more counts. V usage is TRBV5-1 and J usage is TRBJ1-1; the D is unclear. The CDR3 consists of 14 residues. Trimming shortened V by 0 bases and J by 4 bases, and 10 bases separated the two germline ends. Germline lookup yields CDR1 SGHRS and CDR2 YFSETQ. In DNA, the CDR3 is TGCGCCAGCAGCTTGGGGCAGCGAGGCACTGAAGCTTTCTTT. Its protein product is CASSLGQRGTEAFF.

This clonotype came up many times. This chain uses TRBV5-1 with TRBJ1-2, with TRBD1 as a possible D gene (6 bases). V lost 3 bases to trimming and J lost 0 bases, with 12 bases between them. In germline, CDR1 is SGHRS, CDR2 YFSETQ. This CDR3 has 15 residues. The DNA of the CDR3 is TGCGCCAGCAGCTCTGACGGGGGCCCTAACTATGGCTACACCTTC. Its translation: CASSSDGGPNYGYTF.

This clonotype was counted many times. The J gene is TRBJ2-5, the V gene TRBV5-1, with D tentatively TRBD1 (6 bases). Trimming removed 4 bases at V and 0 bases at J, with 10 bases between. The germline CDR1 and CDR2 sequences are SGHRS and YFSETQ. This CDR3 is 14 amino acids long. In DNA form, the CDR3 reads TGCGCCAGCAGCGGAACAGGGAACCAAGAGACCCAGTACTTC. Its translation: CASSGTGNQETQYF.

Ten or more counts support this clonotype. This chain connects TRBV20-1 to TRBJ1-1, with TRBD1 as a possible D gene (5 bases). The CDR3 loop spans 12 amino acids. The V and J ends lost 6 bases and 1 base respectively, with 9 bases between them. The germline CDR1 and CDR2 sequences are DFQATT and SNEGSKA (reference sequence). The CDR3 region has the DNA TGCAGTGCGGGGCGGGGGAACACTGAAGCTTTCTTT. This sequence encodes CSAGRGNTEAFF.